The 16 T cell receptor beta chains listed next were all sequenced from one sample in a study of blood T cells in healthy people across ages. The authors ran a second PCR of about 6 to 11 cycles using a sample-barcoded 5' primer and a J-beta primer mix. TCRdb passed the 5' RACE reads through MiXCR, listing each CDR3 protein once. The sample has 1.5 million to 2 million distinct CDR3 sequences, approximately 30% seen once. Sequenced material: blood. The receptors come from a woman aged 25 to 39 in good health.

This clonotype was detected only a few times. The V gene is TRBV6-1, the J gene TRBJ1-5, with 7 bases matching TRBD1. Germline CDR1 and CDR2: MNHNS and SASEGT. Unmatched junction bases numbered 11, after V lost 10 bases and J lost 2 bases. The CDR3 totals 15 residues. The CDR3: CATYRGREGNQPQHF. As DNA, the CDR3 is TGTGCCACTTACAGGGGCCGGGAGGGCAATCAGCCCCAGCATTTT.

This clonotype has just a few counts. The chain employs TRBV2 and TRBJ2-7; 8 bases map to TRBD1. The CDR3 covers 13 residues. CDR1 is SNHLY, CDR2 FYNNEI, per germline. V lost 11 bases and J lost 4; bases outside the gene matches: 10. The CDR3 nucleotides are TGTGCCGGATCAGGGGGCGCCGGTTACGAGCAGTACTTC. It encodes CAGSGGAGYEQYF.

This clonotype appeared many times. The chain employs TRBV10-3 and TRBJ2-7, with 7 bases fitting TRBD1. The CDR3 contains 15 residues. Looked up from germline, CDR1 is ENHRY and CDR2 is SYGVKD. Germline trimming cut 4 bases from V and 1 base from J; bases unmatched to any gene: 7. The CDR3: CAISVDGDRSYEQYF. The CDR3 DNA reads as TGTGCCATCAGTGTTGACGGGGACAGATCCTACGAGCAGTACTTC.

The chain combines TRBV18 with TRBJ2-4; 11 nucleotides align to TRBD1. Trimming removed 4 bases from V and 7 bases from J; junction bases left unmatched: 6. The CDR3 length is 15 residues. CDR1 and CDR2 (germline): KGHSH, LQKENI. For the CDR3, the DNA is TGTGCCAGCTCACTTGGACAGGGGGCTAGCAACATTCAGTACTTC. Amino acid sequence: CASSLGQGASNIQYF.

The chain carries TRBV2 and TRBJ1-4; 7 bases are shared with TRBD1. Trimming at V came to 0 bases and at J to 7 bases, leaving 5 bases not matched to a gene. Germline CDR1 is SNHLY and CDR2 is FYNNEI. The CDR3 consists of 15 residues. The CDR3 DNA follows: TGTGCCAGCAGTGAAGCTCGAGGGGGCTGTGAAAAACTGTTTTTT. This sequence encodes CASSEARGGCEKLFF.

The genes are TRBV20-1 and TRBJ1-2, with 10 bases lining up with TRBD1. The CDR3 covers 12 residues. V was pared by 6 bases and J by 8 bases, with 6 bases of the junction left unmatched. The germline gives CDR1 DFQATT, CDR2 SNEGSKA (reference sequence). The DNA of the CDR3 is TGCAGTGCCCTTGACAGGGGGCGAGGCTACACCTTC. Protein: CSALDRGRGYTF.

This chain connects TRBV3-1 to TRBJ2-6, with D hard to call. Germline V CDR1 and CDR2: LGHDT, YNNKEL (reference sequence). This CDR3 has 18 residues. Trimming took 3 bases from V and 5 from J, leaving 20 bases between them. CDR3 in amino acids: CASSHRLRTVERANVLTF. CDR3 in DNA: TGTGCCAGCAGCCATCGCCTTCGGACGGTCGAGAGGGCCAACGTCCTGACTTTC.

J is TRBJ2-7 and V is TRBV18; D not resolved. Looked up from germline, CDR1 is KGHSH and CDR2 is LQKENI. The CDR3 consists of 14 residues. The ends were cut back, 3 bases at V and 7 bases at J, with 16 bases in the middle. For the CDR3, the DNA is TGTGCCAGCTCACCGCCGAGTAGCTACAATGAGCAGTACTTC. Its protein product is CASSPPSSYNEQYF.

For this clonotype: A much bigger clone sits one base away, suggesting this may be a read error. The chain uses TRBV15 and TRBJ2-1; D remains ambiguous. V shed 8 bases and J shed 8 bases, with 16 bases lying between them. This CDR3 is built from 13 residues. Looked up from germline, CDR1 is LNHNV and CDR2 is YYDKDF (reference sequence). Written as DNA, the CDR3 is TGTGCCACCTCCCGACTTGAGATGGATGAGCAGTTCTTC. It is translated as CATSRLEMDEQFF.

The chain joins TRBV13 to TRBJ2-7; the D gene is possibly TRBD1 (5 bases). The CDR3 runs to 14 residues. CDR1 and CDR2 (germline): PRHDT, FYEKMQ (reference sequence). V lost 4 bases to trimming and J lost 2 bases, with 12 bases between them. DNA for the CDR3: TGTGCCAGCAGCTGGGTCGACAGAACCTACGAGCAGTACTTC. This codes for CASSWVDRTYEQYF.

This clonotype was seen repeatedly, ten times or more. The chain joins TRBV5-1 to TRBJ2-3, with 7 nucleotides matching TRBD1. The CDR3 sequence is 15 residues long. The germline CDR1 and CDR2 sequences are SGHRS and YFSETQ. V was pared by 0 bases and J by 2 bases, with 3 bases of the junction left unmatched. CDR3 residues: CASSLEGQYTDTQYF. CDR3 bases: TGCGCCAGCAGCTTGGAGGGACAGTACACAGATACGCAGTATTTT.

The gene calls are TRBV5-1 and TRBJ2-5; no definite D call. The ends were cut back, 0 bases at V and 1 base at J, with 10 bases in the middle. Looked up from germline, CDR1 is SGHRS and CDR2 is YFSETQ. This CDR3 contains 15 residues. In DNA, the CDR3 is TGCGCCAGCAGCTTGGCGGTCAGGCCCCAAGAGACCCAGTACTTC. This translates into CASSLAVRPQETQYF.

Notes on this clonotype: A much larger clone lies a single base off, so this may be a read error. V gene TRBV4-2 combines with J gene TRBJ2-7, with 11 positions matching TRBD1. CDR1 is LGHNA, CDR2 YNFKEQ, per germline. This CDR3 is 15 amino acids long. V trimming: 4 bases; J trimming: 3 bases; junction bases outside the gene matches: 5. The CDR3 region has the DNA TGTGCCAGCAGCCGAGTGGACAGGGGGCGCTACGAGCAGTACTTC. This translates into CASSRVDRGRYEQYF.

This clonotype was detected many times. The chain carries TRBV12-3 or TRBV12-4 and TRBJ2-5, with unresolved D. Trimming pared 1 base from V and 5 bases from J, leaving 8 bases between. The CDR3 is 13 residues long. DNA for the CDR3: TGTGCCAGCAGTTTAGTTAATAGGGAGACCCAGTACTTC. Translating it yields CASSLVNRETQYF.

This clonotype was recorded once. The V gene is TRBV6-1, the J gene TRBJ1-5, with no clear D. Germline V gene data show CDR1 as MNHNS and CDR2 as SASEGT. The germline V and J ends were trimmed by 2 bases and 4 bases, with 9 bases remaining between them. The CDR3 sequence is 14 residues long. Here the CDR3 reads CASSEQDFNQPQHF. The CDR3 DNA reads as TGTGCCAGCAGTGAACAGGATTTTAATCAGCCCCAGCATTTT.

In its sample, this clonotype was seen many times. V and J are TRBV7-9 and TRBJ2-3; D uncertain. Germline lookup yields CDR1 SEHNR and CDR2 FQNEAQ (reference sequence). This CDR3 comprises 14 residues. V lost 5 bases, J lost 3 bases, and 12 bases lay in between. The CDR3 sequence is CASSHPSLTDTQYF. The DNA for the CDR3 is TGTGCCAGCAGCCACCCCTCCTTGACAGATACGCAGTATTTT. Full variable domain (rest looked up from reference TRBV7-9 and TRBJ2-3): DTGVSQNPRHKITKRGQNVTFRCDPISEHNRLYWYRQTLGQGPEFLTYFQNEAQLEKSRLLSDRFSAERPKGSFSTLEIQRTEQGDSAMYLCASSHPSLTDTQYFGPGTRLTVL.